The 4 T cell receptor beta chains given below trace back to one sample, sequenced in a study of T-cell reconstitution after alpha-beta-depleted transplantation in children. Unique molecular identifiers were incorporated when the TCRbeta library was constructed. TCRdb reanalysed the PCR reads using MiXCR and keeps one entry per CDR3 protein. The sample lists approximately 350,000 distinct CDR3 sequences, less than 15% occurring once. Here the sequenced sample was PBMCs, taken from the stem cell graft. The source is a human donor who donated a stem cell graft to a child with Fanconi anemia.

This clonotype has just a few counts. The chain is built from TRBV7-9 and TRBJ1-1, with TRBD1 matching over 8 bases. Germline V gene lookup returns CDR1 SEHNR and CDR2 FQNEAQ (reference sequence). CDR3 length equals 15 residues. V was clipped by 5 bases and J by 4 bases; unmatched bases: 9. The CDR3 DNA reads as TGTGCCAGCAGCCCTAGACAGGGGTTGGGCACTGAAGCTTTCTTT. It yields the protein CASSPRQGLGTEAFF.

The chain carries TRBV20-1 and TRBJ2-7; D is perhaps TRBD1 or TRBD2 (5 bases each). Deletions cut 3 bases from V and 2 bases from J, with 14 bases between. This CDR3 spans 14 amino acids. Germline values: CDR1 DFQATT, CDR2 SNEGSKA (reference sequence). The CDR3 protein is CSASPGTATYEQYF. The CDR3, as DNA: TGCAGTGCTAGCCCCGGGACGGCGACCTACGAGCAGTACTTC.

The chain couples TRBV2 to TRBJ2-7; unclear D gene. Germline V lookup: CDR1 SNHLY, CDR2 FYNNEI. This CDR3 spans 13 amino acids. V was cut by 4 bases and J by 3 bases, with 10 bases left in between. The CDR3, as DNA: TGTGCCAGCAGTGGACTCGCCAGCTACGAGCAGTACGTC. Protein sequence: CASSGLASYEQYV.

The J gene is TRBJ2-5, the V gene TRBV5-1; no definite D call. The V end was cut by 7 bases, the J end by 3 bases, with 4 bases between. The CDR3 covers 10 residues. Germline lookup yields CDR1 SGHRS and CDR2 YFSETQ. For the CDR3, the DNA is TGCGCCAGCCCAAAAGAGACCCAGTACTTC. This translates into CASPKETQYF.